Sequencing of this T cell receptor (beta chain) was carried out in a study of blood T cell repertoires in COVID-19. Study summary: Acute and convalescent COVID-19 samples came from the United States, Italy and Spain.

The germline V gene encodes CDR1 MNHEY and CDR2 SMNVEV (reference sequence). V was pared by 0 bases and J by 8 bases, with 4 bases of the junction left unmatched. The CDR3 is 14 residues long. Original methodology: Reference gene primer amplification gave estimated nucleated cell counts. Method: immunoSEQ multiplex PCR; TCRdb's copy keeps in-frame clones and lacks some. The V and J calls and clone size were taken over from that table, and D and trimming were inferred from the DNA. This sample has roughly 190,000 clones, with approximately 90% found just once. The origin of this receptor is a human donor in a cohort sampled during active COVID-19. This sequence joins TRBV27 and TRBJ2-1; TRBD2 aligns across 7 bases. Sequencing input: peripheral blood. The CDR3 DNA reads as TGTGCCAGCAGTTTATCGGGAGGGCCTCATGAGCAGTTCTTC. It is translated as CASSLSGGPHEQFF.